This T cell receptor beta chain stems from a study of blood T cell repertoires in COVID-19. Germline trimming cut 4 bases from V and 4 bases from J; bases unmatched to any gene: 16. Per germline, CDR1 SGHDT and CDR2 YYEEEE. The CDR3 contains 17 residues. The data were produced by immunoSEQ multiplex PCR, yet TCRdb's version contains in-frame clones alone and is incomplete. This table has 25,000 to 35,000 clones, approximately 85% appearing once. The V and J genes are TRBV5-6 and TRBJ2-5; 7 bases are a match to TRBD2. This TCR derives from an elderly man with active COVID-19. The sample consisted of peripheral blood. Written as DNA, the CDR3 is TGTGCCAGCAGCCCGAACACGCGGGGGTCATGGGGAGAGACCCAGTACTTC. Its translation is CASSPNTRGSWGETQYF.